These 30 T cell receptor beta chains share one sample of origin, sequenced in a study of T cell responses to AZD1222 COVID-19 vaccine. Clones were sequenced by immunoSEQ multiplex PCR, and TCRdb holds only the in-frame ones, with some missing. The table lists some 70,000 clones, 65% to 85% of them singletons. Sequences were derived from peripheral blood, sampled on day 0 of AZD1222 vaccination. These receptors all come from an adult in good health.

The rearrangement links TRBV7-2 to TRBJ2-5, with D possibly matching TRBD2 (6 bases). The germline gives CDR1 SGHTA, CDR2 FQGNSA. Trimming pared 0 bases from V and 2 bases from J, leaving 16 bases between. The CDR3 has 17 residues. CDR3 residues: CASSLAVNSAGQETQYF. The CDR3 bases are TGTGCCAGCAGCTTAGCGGTAAATAGCGCGGGACAAGAGACCCAGTACTTC.

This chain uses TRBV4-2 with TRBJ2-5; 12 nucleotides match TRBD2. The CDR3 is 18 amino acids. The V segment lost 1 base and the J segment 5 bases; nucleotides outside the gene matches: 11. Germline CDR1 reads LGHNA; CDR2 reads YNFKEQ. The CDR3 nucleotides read TGTGCCAGCAGCCAAGTGGGACTAGCGGGTAGTGCTGGTGAGACCCAGTACTTC. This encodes CASSQVGLAGSAGETQYF.

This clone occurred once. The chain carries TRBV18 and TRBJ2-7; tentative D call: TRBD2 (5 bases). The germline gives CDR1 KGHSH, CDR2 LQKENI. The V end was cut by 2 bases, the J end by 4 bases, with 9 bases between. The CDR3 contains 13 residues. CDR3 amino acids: CASSPAGPYEQYF. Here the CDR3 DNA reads TGTGCCAGCTCACCAGCGGGTCCTTACGAGCAGTACTTC.

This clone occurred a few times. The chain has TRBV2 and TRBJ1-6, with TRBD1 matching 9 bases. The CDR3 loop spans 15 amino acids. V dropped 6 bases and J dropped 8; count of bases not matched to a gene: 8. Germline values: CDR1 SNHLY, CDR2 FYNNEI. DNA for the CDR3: TGTGCCAGCAGGATGACAGGGGGGATTGATTCACCCCTCCACTTT. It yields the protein CASRMTGGIDSPLHF.

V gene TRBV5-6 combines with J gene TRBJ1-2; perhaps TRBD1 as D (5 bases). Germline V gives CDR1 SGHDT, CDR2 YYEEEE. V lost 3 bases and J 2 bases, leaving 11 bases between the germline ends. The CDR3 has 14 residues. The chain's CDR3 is CASSSTDRNYGYTF. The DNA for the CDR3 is TGTGCCAGCAGCTCTACCGACAGAAACTATGGCTACACCTTC. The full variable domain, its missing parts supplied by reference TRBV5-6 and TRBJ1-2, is DAGVTQSPTHLIKTRGQQVTLRCSPKSGHDTVSWYQQALGQGPQFIFQYYEEEERQRGNFPDRFSGHQFPNYSSELNVNALLLGDSALYLCASSSTDRNYGYTFGSGTRLTVV.

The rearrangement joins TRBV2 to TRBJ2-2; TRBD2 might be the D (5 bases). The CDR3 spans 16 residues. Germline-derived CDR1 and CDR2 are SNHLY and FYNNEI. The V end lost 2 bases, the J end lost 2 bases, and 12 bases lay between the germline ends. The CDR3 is CASSERGQDNTGELFF. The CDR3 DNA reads TGTGCCAGCAGTGAAAGAGGGCAGGACAACACCGGGGAGCTGTTTTTT.

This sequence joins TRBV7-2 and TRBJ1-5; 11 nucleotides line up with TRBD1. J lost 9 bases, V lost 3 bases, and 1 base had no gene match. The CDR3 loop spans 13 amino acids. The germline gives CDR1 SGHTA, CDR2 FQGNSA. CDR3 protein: CASSFGTGGPQHF. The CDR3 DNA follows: TGTGCCAGCAGCTTTGGGACAGGGGGGCCCCAGCATTTT.

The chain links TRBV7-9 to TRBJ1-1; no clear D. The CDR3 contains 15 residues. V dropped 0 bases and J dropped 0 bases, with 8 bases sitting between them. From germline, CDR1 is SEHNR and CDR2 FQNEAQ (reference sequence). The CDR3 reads CASSLARRMNTEAFF. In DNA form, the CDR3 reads TGTGCCAGCAGCTTAGCGCGCAGGATGAACACTGAAGCTTTCTTT.

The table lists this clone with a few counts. The CDR3 region is CASSTTGTENSPLHF. The CDR3, as DNA: TGTGCCAGCTCAACCACCGGGACAGAAAATTCACCCCTCCACTTT. The chain has TRBV18 and TRBJ1-6, with TRBD1 identical over 7 bases. This CDR3 has 15 residues. CDR1 is KGHSH and CDR2 is LQKENI in the germline V gene. V lost 5 bases, J lost 7 bases, and 8 bases stayed unmatched.

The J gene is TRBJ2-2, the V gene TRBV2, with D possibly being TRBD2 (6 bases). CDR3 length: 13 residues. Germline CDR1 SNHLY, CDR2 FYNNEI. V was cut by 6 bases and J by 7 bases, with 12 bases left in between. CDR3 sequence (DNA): TGTGCCAGCAGATCGCGGGGCGGCGGGGAGCTGTTTTTT. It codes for CASRSRGGGELFF. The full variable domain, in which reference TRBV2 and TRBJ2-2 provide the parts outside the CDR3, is EPEVTQTPSHQVTQMGQEVILRCVPISNHLYFYWYRQILGQKVEFLVSFYNNEISEKSEIFDDQFSVERPDGSNFTLKIRSTKLEDSAMYFCASRSRGGGELFFGEGSRLTVL.

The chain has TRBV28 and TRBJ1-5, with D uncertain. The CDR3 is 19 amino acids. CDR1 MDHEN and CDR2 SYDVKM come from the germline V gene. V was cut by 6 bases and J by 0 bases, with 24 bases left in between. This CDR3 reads CASRASRRKTADSNQPQHF. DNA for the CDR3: TGTGCCAGCAGGGCCTCCCGACGAAAGACTGCAGATAGCAATCAGCCCCAGCATTTT.

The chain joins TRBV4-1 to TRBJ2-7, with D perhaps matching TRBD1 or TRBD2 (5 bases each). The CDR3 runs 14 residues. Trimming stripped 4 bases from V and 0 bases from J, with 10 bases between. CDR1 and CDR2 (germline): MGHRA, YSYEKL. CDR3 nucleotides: TGCGCCAGCAGCCCGGCAGGGAGCTCCTACGAGCAGTACTTC. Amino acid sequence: CASSPAGSSYEQYF.

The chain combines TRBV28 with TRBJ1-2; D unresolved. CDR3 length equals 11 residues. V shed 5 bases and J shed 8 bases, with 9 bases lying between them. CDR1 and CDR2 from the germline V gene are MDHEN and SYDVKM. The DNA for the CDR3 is TGTGCCAGCAGTGAAACGAAAGGCTACACCTTC. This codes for CASSETKGYTF.

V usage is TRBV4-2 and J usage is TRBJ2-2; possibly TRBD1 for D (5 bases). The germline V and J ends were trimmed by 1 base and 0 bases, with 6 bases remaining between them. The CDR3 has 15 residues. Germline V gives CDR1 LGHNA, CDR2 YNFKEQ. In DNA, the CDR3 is TGTGCCAGCAGCCAAGGACAGCCGAACACCGGGGAGCTGTTTTTT. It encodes CASSQGQPNTGELFF.

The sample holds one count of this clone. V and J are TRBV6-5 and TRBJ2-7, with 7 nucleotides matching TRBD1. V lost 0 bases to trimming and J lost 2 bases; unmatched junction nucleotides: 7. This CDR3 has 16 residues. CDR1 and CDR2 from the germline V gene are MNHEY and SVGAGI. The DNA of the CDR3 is TGTGCCAGCAGTTACTCGACAGGGTGGGAGACCTACGAGCAGTACTTC. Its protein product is CASSYSTGWETYEQYF.

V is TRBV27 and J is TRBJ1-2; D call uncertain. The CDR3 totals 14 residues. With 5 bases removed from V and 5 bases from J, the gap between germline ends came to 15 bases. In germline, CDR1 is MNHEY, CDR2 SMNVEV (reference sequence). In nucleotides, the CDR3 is TGTGCCAGCAGTCTGGAGGCCATTCAGTATGGCTACACCTTC. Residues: CASSLEAIQYGYTF.

The CDR3 DNA follows: TGTGCCAGCAGCCCGTGGACAGGGGGCCCGGGCACTGAAGCTTTCTTT. Translated: CASSPWTGGPGTEAFF. The chain has TRBV14 and TRBJ1-1; 11 bases agree with TRBD1. CDR3 length: 16 amino acids. V lost 4 bases and J lost 4; bases outside the gene matches: 8. Germline lookup yields CDR1 SGHDN and CDR2 FVKESK.

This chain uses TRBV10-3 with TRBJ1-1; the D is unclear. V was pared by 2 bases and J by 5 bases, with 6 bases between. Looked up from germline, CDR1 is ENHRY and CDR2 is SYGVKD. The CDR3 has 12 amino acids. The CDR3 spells CAISEVGTEAFF. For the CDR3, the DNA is TGTGCCATCAGTGAGGTGGGAACTGAAGCTTTCTTT.

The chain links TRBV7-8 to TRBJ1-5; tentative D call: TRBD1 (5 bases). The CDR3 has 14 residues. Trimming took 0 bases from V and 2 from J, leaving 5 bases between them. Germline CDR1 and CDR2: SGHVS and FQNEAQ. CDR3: CASSLAGGNQPQHF. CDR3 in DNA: TGTGCCAGCAGCTTAGCGGGGGGCAATCAGCCCCAGCATTTT.

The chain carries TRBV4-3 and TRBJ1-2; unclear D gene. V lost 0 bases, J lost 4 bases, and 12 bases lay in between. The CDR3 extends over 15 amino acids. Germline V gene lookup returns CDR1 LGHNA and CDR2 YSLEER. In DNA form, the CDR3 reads TGCGCCAGCAGCCAAGAATCGTTCTACTCCTATGGCTACACCTTC. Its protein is CASSQESFYSYGYTF.

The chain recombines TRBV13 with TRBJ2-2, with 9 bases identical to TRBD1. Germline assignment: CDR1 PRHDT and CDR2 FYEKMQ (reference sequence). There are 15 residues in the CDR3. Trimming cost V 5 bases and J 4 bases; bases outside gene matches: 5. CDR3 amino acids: CASSHDRGFTGELFF. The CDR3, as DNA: TGTGCCAGCAGCCACGACAGGGGGTTCACCGGGGAGCTGTTTTTT. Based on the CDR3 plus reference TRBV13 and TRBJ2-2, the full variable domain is AAGVIQSPRHLIKEKRETATLKCYPIPRHDTVYWYQQGPGQDPQFLISFYEKMQSDKGSIPDRFSAQQFSDYHSELNMSSLELGDSALYFCASSHDRGFTGELFFGEGSRLTVL.

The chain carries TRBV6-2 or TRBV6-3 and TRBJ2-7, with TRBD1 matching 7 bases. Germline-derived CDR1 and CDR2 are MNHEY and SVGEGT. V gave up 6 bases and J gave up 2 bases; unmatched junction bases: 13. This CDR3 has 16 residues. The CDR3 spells CASSRPKQGITYEQYF. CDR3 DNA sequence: TGTGCCAGCAGCCGACCAAAACAGGGGATCACCTACGAGCAGTACTTC.

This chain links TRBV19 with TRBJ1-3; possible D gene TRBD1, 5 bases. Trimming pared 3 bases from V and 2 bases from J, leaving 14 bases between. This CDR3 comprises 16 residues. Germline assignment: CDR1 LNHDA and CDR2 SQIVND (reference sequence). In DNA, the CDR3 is TGTGCCAGTAGTATCCGATCGCAGGGAGCTGGAAACACCATATATTTT. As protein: CASSIRSQGAGNTIYF.

CDR3 protein: CASSPGRTGLYEQYF. Written as DNA, the CDR3 is TGTGCCAGCAGCCCCGGGAGGACAGGACTCTACGAGCAGTACTTC. V is TRBV9 and J is TRBJ2-7; D might be TRBD1 or TRBD2, each matching 7 bases. Germline V gives CDR1 SGDLS, CDR2 YYNGEE. V lost 4 bases to trimming and J lost 3 bases, with 17 bases between them. The CDR3 has 15 residues.

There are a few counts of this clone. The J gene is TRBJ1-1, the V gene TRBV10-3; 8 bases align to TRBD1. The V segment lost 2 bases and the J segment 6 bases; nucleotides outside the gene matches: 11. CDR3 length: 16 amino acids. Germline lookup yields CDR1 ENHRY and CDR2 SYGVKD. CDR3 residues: CAISEGSNRGEPEAFF. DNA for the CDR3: TGTGCCATCAGTGAGGGATCTAACAGGGGGGAACCTGAAGCTTTCTTT.

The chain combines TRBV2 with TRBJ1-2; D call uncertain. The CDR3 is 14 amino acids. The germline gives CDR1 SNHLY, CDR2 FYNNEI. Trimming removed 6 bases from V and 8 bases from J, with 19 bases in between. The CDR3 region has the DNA TGTGCCAGCAGCTTTCGGACGGCCTTTCAGGGCTACACCTTC. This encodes CASSFRTAFQGYTF.

CDR3 nucleotide sequence: TGTGCCAGCAGCGGGGGACACATGAACACTGAAGCTTTCTTT. Translating it yields CASSGGHMNTEAFF. This chain links TRBV6-5 with TRBJ1-1; maybe TRBD1 (6 bases). Germline assignment: CDR1 MNHEY and CDR2 SVGAGI. This CDR3 is 14 amino acids long. V lost 6 bases to trimming and J lost 0 bases, with 11 bases between them.

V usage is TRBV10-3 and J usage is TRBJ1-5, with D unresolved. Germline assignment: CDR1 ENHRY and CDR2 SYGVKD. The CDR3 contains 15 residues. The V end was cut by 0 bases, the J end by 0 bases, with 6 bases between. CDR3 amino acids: CAISESGVSNQPQHF. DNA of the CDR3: TGTGCCATCAGTGAGTCTGGAGTTAGCAATCAGCCCCAGCATTTT.

CDR3 amino acids: CASRAQESNTEAFF. In DNA, the CDR3 is TGTGCCAGCAGGGCTCAGGAATCGAACACTGAAGCTTTCTTT. V usage is TRBV2 and J usage is TRBJ1-1; no firm D call. The CDR3 is made up of 14 amino acids. Per germline, CDR1 SNHLY and CDR2 FYNNEI. V was cut by 6 bases and J by 1 base, with 12 bases left in between.

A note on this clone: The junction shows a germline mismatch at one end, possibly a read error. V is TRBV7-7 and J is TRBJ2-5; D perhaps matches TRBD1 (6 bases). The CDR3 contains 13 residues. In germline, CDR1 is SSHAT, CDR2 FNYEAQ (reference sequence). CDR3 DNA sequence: TGTGCTAGCAGTTGGACAGTCGGGGAGACCCAGTACTTC. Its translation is CASSWTVGETQYF.